A selection of T cell receptor beta chains follows, all from one sample in a study of beta chain features in type 1 diabetes. Here immunoSEQ multiplex PCR was the method, and the copy in TCRdb shows in-frame clones only, minus some. Of 130,000 to 150,000 clones detected, about 44% appear once; the ten largest clones hold under 0.5%. The sequencing input was Tregs from blood. These receptors came from a man younger than 35 in good health. The CDR3 runs from the conserved cysteine through the conserved F or W. The D gene is left open where the match is weak. Clone size, where shown, is once, few, many, or a class for clones that have expanded.

clone_size d_call j_call v_call cdr3_aa cdr3_nt
- - TRBJ2-7 TRBV7-8 CASSLAGGPYEQYF TGTGCCAGCAGCTTAGCGGGAGGACCCTACGAGCAGTACTTC
- TRBD2 TRBJ2-5 TRBV18 CASSPRAGVRETQYF TGTGCCAGCTCACCAAGAGCGGGAGTGCGAGAGACCCAGTACTTC
- TRBD1 TRBJ2-2 TRBV4-3 CASSRGTANTGELFF TGCGCCAGCAGCCGGGGGACAGCGAACACCGGGGAGCTGTTTTTT
few - TRBJ1-1 TRBV5-1 CASSWQENTEAFF TGCGCCAGCAGCTGGCAGGAGAACACTGAAGCTTTCTTT
- TRBD2 TRBJ2-5 TRBV27 CASSPTTGGTWETQYF TGTGCCAGCAGTCCGACTACGGGGGGGACCTGGGAGACCCAGTACTTC
few - TRBJ1-5 TRBV28 CASSPPLSVRQPQHF TGTGCCAGCAGCCCTCCCCTGTCGGTCAGGCAGCCCCAGCATTTT
few - TRBJ1-3 TRBV7-2 CASSLLRGNTIYF TGTGCCAGCAGCTTATTGAGGGGAAACACCATATATTTT
few TRBD1 TRBJ1-2 TRBV6-4 CASSEGGQAYGYTF TGTGCCAGCAGTGAAGGGGGACAGGCCTATGGCTACACCTTC
few TRBD2 TRBJ2-1 TRBV20-1 CSALAGGRLFF TGCAGTGCCTTAGCGGGGGGGCGGCTGTTCTTC
few TRBD1 TRBJ1-3 TRBV7-2 CASSSGGYGNTIYF TGTGCCAGCAGCTCAGGGGGCTATGGAAACACCATATATTTT
- TRBD1 TRBJ2-7 TRBV28 CASSFSGQIYEQYF TGTGCCAGCAGTTTTTCGGGACAGATCTACGAGCAGTACTTC
- - TRBJ1-5 TRBV4-2 CASSQQGWGNQPQHF TGTGCCAGCAGCCAACAGGGTTGGGGCAATCAGCCCCAGCATTTT